This T cell receptor (beta chain) was identified in a study of shared clonotypes between healthy human individuals. Study information: Used for every donor were three CD4 naive, three CD4 memory, two CD8 naive and one CD8 memory plate.

Trimming cost V 7 bases and J 6 bases, with 13 bases left between them. Looked up from germline, CDR1 is MDHEN and CDR2 is SYDVKM. CDR3 size: 13 residues. About this clone: Antigen specificity is unknown.

TCRdb's copy holds only in-frame clones and misses some; the assay was immunoSEQ multiplex PCR. This sample has approximately 1,000,000 clones, with 60% to 85% found just once. Study-level findings and limits: Only blood was sampled; tissue repertoires likely differ. Clonotype sharing among donors, it was expected, would be affected by sequencing depth.

The sequence was obtained from a man aged 18 to 30 in good health. Some clones in this sample may be carry-over from other donors' samples. The chain is built from TRBV28 and TRBJ1-3; tentatively, D is TRBD1 (6 bases). Input material: memory CD4+ T cells from PBMCs. Documented subset: CD45RA-negative fraction. CDR3 loop: CASKGTLKNTIYF. CDR3 DNA: TGTGCCAGCAAGGGGACATTAAAAAACACCATATATTTT.